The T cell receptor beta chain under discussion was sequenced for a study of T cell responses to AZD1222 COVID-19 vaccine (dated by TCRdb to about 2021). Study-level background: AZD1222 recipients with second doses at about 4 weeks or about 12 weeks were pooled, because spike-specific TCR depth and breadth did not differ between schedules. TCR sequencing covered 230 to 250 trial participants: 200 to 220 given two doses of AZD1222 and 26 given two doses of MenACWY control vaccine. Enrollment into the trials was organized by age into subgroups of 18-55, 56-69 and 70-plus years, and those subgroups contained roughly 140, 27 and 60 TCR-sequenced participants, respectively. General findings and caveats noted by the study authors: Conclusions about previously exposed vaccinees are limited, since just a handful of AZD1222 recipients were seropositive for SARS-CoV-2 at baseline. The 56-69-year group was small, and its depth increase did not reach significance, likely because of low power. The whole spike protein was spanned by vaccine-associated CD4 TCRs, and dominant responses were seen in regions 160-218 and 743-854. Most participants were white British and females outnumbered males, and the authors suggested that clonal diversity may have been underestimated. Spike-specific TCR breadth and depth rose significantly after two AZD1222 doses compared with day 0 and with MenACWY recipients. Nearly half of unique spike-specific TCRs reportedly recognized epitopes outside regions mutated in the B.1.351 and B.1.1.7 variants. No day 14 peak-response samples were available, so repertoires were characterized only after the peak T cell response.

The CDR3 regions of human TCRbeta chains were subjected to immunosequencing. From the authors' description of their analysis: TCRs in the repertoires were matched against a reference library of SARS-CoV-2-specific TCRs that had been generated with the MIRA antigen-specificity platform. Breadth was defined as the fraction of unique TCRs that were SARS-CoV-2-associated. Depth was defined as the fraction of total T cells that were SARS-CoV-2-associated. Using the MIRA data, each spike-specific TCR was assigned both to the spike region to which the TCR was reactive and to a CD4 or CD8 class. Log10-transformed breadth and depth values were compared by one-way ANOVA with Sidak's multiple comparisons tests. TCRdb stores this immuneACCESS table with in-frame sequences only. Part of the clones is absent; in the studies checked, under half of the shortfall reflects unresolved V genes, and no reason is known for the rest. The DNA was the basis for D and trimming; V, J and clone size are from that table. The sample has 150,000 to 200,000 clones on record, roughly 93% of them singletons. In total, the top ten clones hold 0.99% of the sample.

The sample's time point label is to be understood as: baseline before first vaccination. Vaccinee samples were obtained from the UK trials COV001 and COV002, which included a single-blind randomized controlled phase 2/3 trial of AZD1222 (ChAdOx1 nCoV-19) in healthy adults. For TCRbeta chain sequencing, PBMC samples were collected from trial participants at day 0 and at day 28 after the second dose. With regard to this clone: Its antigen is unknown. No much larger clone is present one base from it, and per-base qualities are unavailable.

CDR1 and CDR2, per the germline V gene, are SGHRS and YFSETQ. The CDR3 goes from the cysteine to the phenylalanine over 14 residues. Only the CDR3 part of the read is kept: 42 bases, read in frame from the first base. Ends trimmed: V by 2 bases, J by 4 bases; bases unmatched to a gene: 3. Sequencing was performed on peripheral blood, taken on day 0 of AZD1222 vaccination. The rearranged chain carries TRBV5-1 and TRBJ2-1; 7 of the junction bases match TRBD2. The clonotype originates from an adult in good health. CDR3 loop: CASSFGGSYNEQFF. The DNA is TGCGCCAGCAGCTTCGGGGGGAGTTACAATGAGCAGTTCTTC.